These 24 T cell receptor beta chains were all obtained from the same sample, sequenced in a study of blood T cell repertoires in COVID-19. Libraries were prepared by immunoSEQ multiplex PCR; TCRdb keeps only in-frame clonotypes and omits some of them. Counted here are roughly 23,000 clones, 90% occurring once; the ten biggest clones make up around 2.8%. The sample consisted of peripheral blood. The receptors shown here come from a man aged 65-85 years with acute or convalescent COVID-19.

The chain couples TRBV7-9 to TRBJ2-2; 8 nucleotides match TRBD2. Germline values: CDR1 SEHNR, CDR2 FQNEAQ (reference sequence). V trimming: 5 bases; J trimming: 5 bases; junction bases outside the gene matches: 10. CDR3 length: 16 residues. CDR3 in amino acids: CASSPVPGGRTGELFF. The DNA of the CDR3 is TGTGCCAGCAGCCCCGTCCCGGGGGGGCGAACCGGGGAGCTGTTTTTT. Full variable domain (rest looked up from reference TRBV7-9 and TRBJ2-2): DTGVSQNPRHKITKRGQNVTFRCDPISEHNRLYWYRQTLGQGPEFLTYFQNEAQLEKSRLLSDRFSAERPKGSFSTLEIQRTEQGDSAMYLCASSPVPGGRTGELFFGEGSRLTVL.

This chain uses TRBV2 with TRBJ2-7; possible D gene TRBD2, 5 bases. The CDR3 covers 14 residues. V was pared by 3 bases and J by 1 base, with 10 bases between. Germline-derived CDR1 and CDR2 are SNHLY and FYNNEI. DNA for the CDR3: TGTGCCAGCAGTGATGAGGGCCATTCCTACGAGCAGTACTTC. Translating gives CASSDEGHSYEQYF. Drawing the rest from reference TRBV2 and TRBJ2-7, the complete variable domain is EPEVTQTPSHQVTQMGQEVILRCVPISNHLYFYWYRQILGQKVEFLVSFYNNEISEKSEIFDDQFSVERPDGSNFTLKIRSTKLEDSAMYFCASSDEGHSYEQYFGPGTRLTVT.

V usage is TRBV3-1 (or the pseudogene TRBV3-2) and J usage is TRBJ1-1; TRBD1 is a possible D gene (6 bases). This CDR3 is 14 amino acids long. The ends were cut back, 4 bases at V and 8 bases at J, with 17 bases in the middle. The germline CDR1 and CDR2 sequences are LGHDT and YNNKEL (reference sequence). CDR3 nucleotide sequence: TGTGCCAGCAGCCCCCCGGACAGCAAATGGGAAGCTTTCTTT. It codes for CASSPPDSKWEAFF.

The chain is built from TRBV5-1 and TRBJ2-7; tentatively, D is TRBD2 (5 bases). The germline V gene has CDR1 SGHRS and CDR2 YFSETQ. The CDR3 runs to 14 residues. V lost 0 bases and J lost 3, with 10 bases in between. The CDR3 bases are TGCGCCAGCAGCTTGGATAGCGCTATCTACGAGCAGTACTTC. Residues: CASSLDSAIYEQYF.

Here the CDR3 DNA reads TGTGCCAGCAGCGTAGCGGGAGGGCCCTCTAGGGGGGCCAACGTCCTGACTTTC. As protein: CASSVAGGPSRGANVLTF. The rearrangement links TRBV9 to TRBJ2-6, with TRBD2 matching 8 bases. CDR3 length: 18 amino acids. V gave up 0 bases and J gave up 4 bases; unmatched junction bases: 9. Germline-derived CDR1 and CDR2 are SGDLS and YYNGEE.

The rearrangement links TRBV5-5 to TRBJ1-6; D is unresolved. With 2 bases removed from V and 2 bases from J, the gap between germline ends came to 8 bases. The CDR3 covers 15 residues. The germline CDR1 and CDR2 sequences are SGHKS and YYEKEE (reference sequence). The CDR3 loop reads CASSLLLTYNSPLHF. In nucleotides, the CDR3 is TGTGCCAGCAGCTTACTTTTGACCTATAATTCACCCCTCCACTTT.

The rearrangement joins TRBV6-5 to TRBJ2-5; D is uncertain. Germline loops: CDR1 MNHEY, CDR2 SVGAGI. The CDR3 sequence is 12 residues long. Deletions cut 5 bases from V and 5 bases from J, with 9 bases between. The CDR3 protein is CASSPNRETQYF. The CDR3 nucleotides are TGTGCCAGCAGTCCCAATCGGGAGACCCAGTACTTC.

The chain has TRBV28 and TRBJ1-5; 10 nucleotides align to TRBD1. The CDR3 consists of 16 residues. CDR1 and CDR2 (germline): MDHEN, SYDVKM. V lost 8 bases and J lost 8; bases outside the gene matches: 15. This chain's CDR3 is CASGYSRDRGGKPQHF. For the CDR3, the DNA is TGTGCCAGCGGGTACAGTCGGGACAGGGGAGGCAAGCCCCAGCATTTT.

The J gene is TRBJ2-2, the V gene TRBV5-4; D not resolved. CDR3 length equals 16 residues. From germline, CDR1 is SGHNT and CDR2 YYREEE (reference sequence). The V and J ends lost 0 bases and 0 bases respectively, with 9 bases between them. The CDR3 region is CASSLAGPANTGELFF. DNA for the CDR3: TGTGCCAGCAGCTTGGCTGGGCCCGCGAACACCGGGGAGCTGTTTTTT. Variable domain in full (rest from reference TRBV5-4 and TRBJ2-2): ETGVTQSPTHLIKTRGQQVTLRCSSQSGHNTVSWYQQALGQGPQFIFQYYREEENGRGNFPPRFSGLQFPNYSSELNVNALELDDSALYLCASSLAGPANTGELFFGEGSRLTVL.

The chain has TRBV11-2 and TRBJ2-5; 9 bases are shared with TRBD1. The CDR3 extends over 14 amino acids. V shed 5 bases, J shed 5 bases, and the junction held 6 bases outside the gene matches. Germline-derived CDR1 and CDR2 are SGHAT and FQNNGV. The DNA of the CDR3 is TGTGCCAGCAGCGACCCGACAGGGGGGGAGACCCAGTACTTC. It is translated as CASSDPTGGETQYF.

V is TRBV28 and J is TRBJ2-4; TRBD1 aligns across 7 bases. Germline V lookup: CDR1 MDHEN, CDR2 SYDVKM. V was clipped by 8 bases and J by 4 bases; unmatched bases: 11. The length of the CDR3 is 15 residues. The CDR3 nucleotides read TGTGCCAGCTCCTACCCGGGACAGAAAAAAAACATTCAGTACTTC. Translating gives CASSYPGQKKNIQYF. The full variable domain, with the rest looked up from reference TRBV28 and TRBJ2-4, is DVKVTQSSRYLVKRTGEKVFLECVQDMDHENMFWYRQDPGLGLRLIYFSYDVKMKEKGDIPEGYSVSREKKERFSLILESASTNQTSMYLCASSYPGQKKNIQYFGAGTRLSVL.

This rearrangement joins TRBV15 to TRBJ1-2, with D uncertain. The CDR3 runs 15 residues. Trimming cost V 0 bases and J 3 bases, with 11 bases left between them. Germline CDR1 reads LNHNV; CDR2 reads YYDKDF (reference sequence). CDR3 coding DNA: TGTGCCACCAGCAGAGACGCCATACGCGACTATGGCTACACCTTC. This sequence encodes CATSRDAIRDYGYTF. The entire variable domain, with the rest obtained from reference TRBV15 and TRBJ1-2, is as follows: DAMVIQNPRYQVTQFGKPVTLSCSQTLNHNVMYWYQQKSSQAPKLLFHYYDKDFNNEADTPDNFQSRRPNTSFCFLDIRSPGLGDTAMYLCATSRDAIRDYGYTFGSGTRLTVV.

The CDR3 loop is CAISEVVNTEAFF. CDR3 sequence (DNA): TGTGCCATCAGTGAGGTAGTGAACACTGAAGCTTTCTTT. The rearrangement links TRBV10-3 to TRBJ1-1, with unresolved D. V was trimmed by 2 bases and J by 0 bases, leaving 4 bases between them. The CDR3 has 13 residues. In germline, CDR1 is ENHRY, CDR2 SYGVKD.

This clone was seen only once. The rearrangement joins TRBV4-1 to TRBJ1-1, with TRBD1 as a possible D gene (5 bases). Trimming pared 3 bases from V and 5 bases from J, leaving 19 bases between. Germline CDR1 and CDR2: MGHRA and YSYEKL. The CDR3 is made up of 16 amino acids. The CDR3 nucleotides are TGCGCCAGCAGCCATACCACCGGGGGGAAGGGAACTGAAGCTTTCTTT. As protein: CASSHTTGGKGTEAFF.

The chain has TRBV7-8 and TRBJ2-1; 14 bases match TRBD2. The junction had 12 bases not matched to a gene; V was cut back by 3 bases and J by 8 bases. The CDR3 loop spans 18 amino acids. Germline V gene sequence: CDR1 SGHVS, CDR2 FQNEAQ. The CDR3: CASSFAGLAGGPRHEQFF. The DNA of the CDR3 is TGTGCCAGCAGCTTCGCTGGACTAGCGGGGGGACCTCGACATGAGCAGTTCTTC.

The chain is built from TRBV5-1 and TRBJ2-1; 10 bases fit TRBD1. CDR1 and CDR2 (germline): SGHRS, YFSETQ. CDR3 length: 16 amino acids. V lost 4 bases and J lost 7; bases outside the gene matches: 11. The CDR3 nucleotides are TGCGCCAGCAGCCCCAGACAGGGGGCCGGTGTAAATGAGCAGTTCTTC. It yields the protein CASSPRQGAGVNEQFF.

Only one count was recorded for this clone. The chain employs TRBV7-2 and TRBJ2-2; 7 nucleotides match TRBD1. Germline assignment: CDR1 SGHTA and CDR2 FQGNSA. V lost 3 bases to trimming and J lost 6 bases; unmatched junction nucleotides: 7. This CDR3 spans 15 amino acids. The CDR3 coding sequence is TGTGCCAGCAGCTTCCCGGGACAGTCACCCGGGGAGCTGTTTTTT. It codes for CASSFPGQSPGELFF.

This chain joins TRBV7-2 and TRBJ2-1, with 9 bases lining up with TRBD2. This CDR3 is built from 16 residues. CDR1 is SGHTA and CDR2 is FQGNSA in the germline V gene. The V gene end was trimmed by 4 bases and the J gene end by 0 bases; junction bases not matched to a gene: 4. The DNA for the CDR3 is TGTGCCAGCAGCTCCCCAGCGGGGGGCTCCTACAATGAGCAGTTCTTC. Protein sequence: CASSSPAGGSYNEQFF.

This chain joins TRBV3-1 (or the pseudogene TRBV3-2) and TRBJ1-6; D call uncertain. This CDR3 region has 15 residues. Germline CDR1 reads LGHDT; CDR2 reads YNNKEL (reference sequence). The V and J ends lost 3 bases and 13 bases respectively, with 19 bases between them. CDR3 loop: CASSHFGRGGGPLHF. Written as DNA, the CDR3 is TGTGCCAGCAGCCATTTTGGTCGGGGAGGTGGCCCCCTCCACTTT.

J is TRBJ1-2 and V is TRBV3-1 (or the pseudogene TRBV3-2); D is undetermined. Germline-derived CDR1 and CDR2 are LGHDT and YNNKEL (reference sequence). The CDR3 totals 14 residues. Trimming removed 1 base from V and 0 bases from J, with 6 bases in between. This CDR3 is CASSQVTPNYGYTF. As DNA, the CDR3 is TGTGCCAGCAGCCAAGTAACACCTAACTATGGCTACACCTTC.

The chain has TRBV30 and TRBJ2-5; TRBD2 agrees at 9 bases. Per the germline V gene, CDR1 is GTSNPN and CDR2 is SVGIG (reference sequence). The CDR3 length is 15 residues. The junction had 7 bases not matched to a gene; V was cut back by 5 bases and J by 0 bases. Here the CDR3 DNA reads TGTGCCTGGTCTCTAGCGGGATTGTACCAAGAGACCCAGTACTTC. Protein: CAWSLAGLYQETQYF.

This clone has just one count. This rearrangement joins TRBV11-2 to TRBJ2-1; 9 bases line up with TRBD1. The J segment lost 8 bases and the V segment lost 1 base, leaving 6 bases of the junction unmatched. From germline, CDR1 is SGHAT and CDR2 FQNNGV. The CDR3 covers 15 residues. The CDR3 spells CASSLGVDRGDEQFF. CDR3 nucleotide sequence: TGTGCCAGCAGCTTAGGGGTGGACAGGGGCGATGAGCAGTTCTTC.

V usage is TRBV6-5 and J usage is TRBJ2-1; 8 bases line up with TRBD2. Losses at the gene ends were 0 bases for V and 3 bases for J; bases not matched to a gene: 4. The CDR3 contains 16 residues. Germline V gene lookup returns CDR1 MNHEY and CDR2 SVGAGI. The CDR3 region has the DNA TGTGCCAGCAGTTACTCGGCCAGCGGGAGCTACAATGAGCAGTTCTTC. Encoded protein: CASSYSASGSYNEQFF.

The chain combines TRBV11-2 with TRBJ1-5; D gene uncertain. Germline CDR1 is SGHAT and CDR2 is FQNNGV. The CDR3 runs 13 residues. Deletions cut 1 base from V and 4 bases from J, with 5 bases between. In DNA form, the CDR3 reads TGTGCCAGCAGCTTAGTTTCGAATCAGCCCCAGCATTTT. Its protein is CASSLVSNQPQHF.